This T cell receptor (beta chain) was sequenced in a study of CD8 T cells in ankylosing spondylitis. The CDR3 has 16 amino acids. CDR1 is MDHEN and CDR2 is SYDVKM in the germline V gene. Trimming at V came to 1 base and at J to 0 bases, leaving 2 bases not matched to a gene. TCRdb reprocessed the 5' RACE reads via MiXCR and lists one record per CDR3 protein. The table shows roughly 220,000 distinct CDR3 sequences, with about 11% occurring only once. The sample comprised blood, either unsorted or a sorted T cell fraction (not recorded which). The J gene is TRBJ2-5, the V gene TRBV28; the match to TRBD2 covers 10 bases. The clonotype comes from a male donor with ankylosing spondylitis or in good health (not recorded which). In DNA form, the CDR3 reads TGTGCCAGCAGTTTATCGACTAGCGGGTACCAAGAGACCCAGTACTTC. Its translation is CASSLSTSGYQETQYF.